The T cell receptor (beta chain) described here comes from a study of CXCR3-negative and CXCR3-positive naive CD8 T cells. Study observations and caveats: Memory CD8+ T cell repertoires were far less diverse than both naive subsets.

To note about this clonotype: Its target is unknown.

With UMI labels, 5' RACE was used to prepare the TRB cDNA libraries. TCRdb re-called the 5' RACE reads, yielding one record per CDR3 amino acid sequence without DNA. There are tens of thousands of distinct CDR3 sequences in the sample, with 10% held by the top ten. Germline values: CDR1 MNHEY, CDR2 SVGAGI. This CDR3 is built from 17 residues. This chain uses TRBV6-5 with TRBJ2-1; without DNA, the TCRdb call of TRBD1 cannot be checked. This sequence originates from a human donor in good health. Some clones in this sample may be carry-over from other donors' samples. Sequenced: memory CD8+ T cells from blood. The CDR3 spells CASSLQIMGGSYNEQFF.